The TCR beta chain under discussion was sequenced for a study of T cells in Graves' hyperthyroidism and ophthalmopathy. General observations from the study: Blood held most thyroid clonotypes expanded above 0.001 frequency.

Amplified TCR beta CDR3 regions derived from RNA transcripts. A first-round RT-PCR of the TCR CDR3 used the HTBI primer set. MiXCR, run by TCRdb on the multiplex PCR reads, gives a single entry per CDR3 protein. The sample has roughly 420,000 distinct CDR3 sequences; around 16% are singletons. Per the germline V gene, CDR1 is DFQATT and CDR2 is SNEGSKA (reference sequence). The CDR3 length is 15 residues. Between the trimmed V and J ends, which lost 0 bases and 2 bases, there was a span of 11 bases. This clonotype has only a few counts. Antigen unknown. Stable Graves' hyperthyroidism denoted no ophthalmopathy progression over 18 months. Orbital computed tomography, thyroid ultrasound, serum thyroxine and TRAb, and clinical symptoms together informed the diagnoses. This sample holds PBMCs from roughly 10 ml fresh peripheral blood.

The J gene is TRBJ1-5, the V gene TRBV20-1; the D gene is possibly TRBD1 (5 bases). Sequenced: blood. The sequence derives from a woman younger than 30 with Graves' hyperthyroidism. CDR3 sequence (DNA): TGCAGTGCTAGAGATGGTGACAGTGGCAATCAGCCCCAGCATTTT. Residues: CSARDGDSGNQPQHF.